This TCR beta chain was found in a study of T cell clonotyping in hematopoietic cell transplantation. On this clone: Its target is not known.

The assay was immunoSEQ multiplex PCR, and TCRdb's table has in-frame clones only and misses some. This table holds under 5,000 clones, around 17% found once. V was shortened by 1 base and J by 8 bases, with 6 bases between the two germline ends. Germline CDR1 and CDR2: LNHDA and SQIVND (reference sequence). The CDR3 consists of 12 residues. Notes on the study in general: At the given depth, recipient repertoires were over 97% de novo clonotypes. Without cell sorting, CD4 versus CD8 contributions remain unresolved.

The sample consisted of peripheral blood mononuclear cells, taken 30 days after allogeneic stem cell transplant. This sequence originates from a male patient aged 45-60 years who had an allogeneic stem cell transplant from a related donor, so the T cells may come from the graft donor. Some clones in this sample may be carry-over from other donors' samples. This chain uses TRBV19 with TRBJ2-1; D gene uncertain. The CDR3 DNA reads TGTGCCAGTAGTATAGGGATCCATGAGCAGTTCTTC. It encodes CASSIGIHEQFF.